This T cell receptor beta chain originates from a study of blood T cell repertoires in COVID-19. Across the study: T cells, B-cell-depleted T cells, or PBMCs supplied cDNA or gDNA.

Assignments of participants to cohorts depended upon their own reported clinical history. The table came from immunoSEQ multiplex PCR; TCRdb's copy has only in-frame clones and leaves some out. The sample holds 350,000 to 400,000 clones, approximately 92% seen once. Germline values: CDR1 LNHDA, CDR2 SQIVND (reference sequence). The J segment lost 7 bases and the V segment lost 8 bases, leaving 17 bases of the junction unmatched. The CDR3 is made up of 16 amino acids. The receptor comes from a man between 18 and 35 years old who had recovered from COVID-19. Source material: PBMCs or T cells enriched from blood (not recorded which). V usage is TRBV19 and J usage is TRBJ2-1; 7 nucleotides agree with TRBD2. DNA of the CDR3: TGTGCCAGTTACCCCGTCGGGGAGGGAGGAGAAAATGAGCAGTTCTTC. Amino acid sequence: CASYPVGEGGENEQFF.